This T cell receptor (beta chain) was captured by sequencing in a study of T cells in women clearing cervical HPV infection. Produced via immunoSEQ multiplex PCR; TCRdb's table is partial and in-frame only. The specimen's table records some 23,000 clones. As regards this clone: The CDR3 end is not reached by the read, which stops 3 residues before it; the germline J gene fills it in.

CDR1 and CDR2 from the germline V gene are DFQATT and SNEGSKA (reference sequence). The CDR3 contains 13 residues. The V end lost 8 bases, the J end lost 0 bases, and 12 bases lay between the germline ends. This sequence joins TRBV20-1 and TRBJ2-3; D may correspond to TRBD1 or TRBD2 (6 bases each). Sequencing was done on a sample of blood buffy coat. The TCR comes from a woman aged 18 to 75 with a cervical HPV16 infection that either progressed to CIN3+ or cleared (not recorded which). The covered CDR3 bases are TGCAGTCTAAGGAGGGGGAGCACAGATACG. Its translation: CSLRRGSTDT. The full CDR3 protein is CSLRRGSTDTQYF.